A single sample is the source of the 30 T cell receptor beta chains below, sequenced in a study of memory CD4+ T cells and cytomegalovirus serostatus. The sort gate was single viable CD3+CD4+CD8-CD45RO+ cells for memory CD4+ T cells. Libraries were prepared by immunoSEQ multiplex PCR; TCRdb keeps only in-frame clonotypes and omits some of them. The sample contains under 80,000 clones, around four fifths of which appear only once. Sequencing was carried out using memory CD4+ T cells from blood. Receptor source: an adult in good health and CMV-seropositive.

This CDR3 reads CAISDPGLAVYEQYV. In DNA form, the CDR3 reads TGTGCCATCAGTGACCCGGGACTAGCCGTCTACGAGCAGTACGTC. V gene TRBV10-3 combines with J gene TRBJ2-7; 9 bases agree with TRBD2. This CDR3 has 15 amino acids. V lost 3 bases, J lost 3 bases, and 6 bases stayed unmatched. Germline values: CDR1 ENHRY, CDR2 SYGVKD.

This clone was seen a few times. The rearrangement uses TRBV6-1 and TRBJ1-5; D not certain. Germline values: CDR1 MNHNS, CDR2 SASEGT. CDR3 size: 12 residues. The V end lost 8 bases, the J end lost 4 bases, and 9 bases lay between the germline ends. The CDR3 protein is CASLSLNQPQHF. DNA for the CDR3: TGTGCCAGCTTAAGCCTAAATCAGCCCCAGCATTTT.

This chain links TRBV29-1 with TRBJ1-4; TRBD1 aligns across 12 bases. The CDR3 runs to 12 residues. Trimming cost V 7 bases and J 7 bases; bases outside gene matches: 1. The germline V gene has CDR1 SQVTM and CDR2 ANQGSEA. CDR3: CSAGQGAEKLFF. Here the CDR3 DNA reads TGCAGCGCGGGACAGGGGGCTGAAAAACTGTTTTTT.

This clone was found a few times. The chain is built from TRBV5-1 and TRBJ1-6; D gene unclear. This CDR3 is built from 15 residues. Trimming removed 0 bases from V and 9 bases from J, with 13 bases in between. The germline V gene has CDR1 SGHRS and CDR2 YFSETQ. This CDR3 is CASSLAGIAGSPLHF. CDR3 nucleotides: TGCGCCAGCAGCTTGGCGGGAATCGCGGGTTCACCCCTCCACTTT.

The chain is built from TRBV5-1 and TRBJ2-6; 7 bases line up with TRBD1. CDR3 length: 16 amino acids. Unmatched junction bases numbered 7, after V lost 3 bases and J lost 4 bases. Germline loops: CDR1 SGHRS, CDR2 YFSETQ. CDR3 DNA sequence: TGCGCCAGCAGCTGGACAGGTGGGGGAGGGGCCAACGTCCTGACTTTC. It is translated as CASSWTGGGGANVLTF.

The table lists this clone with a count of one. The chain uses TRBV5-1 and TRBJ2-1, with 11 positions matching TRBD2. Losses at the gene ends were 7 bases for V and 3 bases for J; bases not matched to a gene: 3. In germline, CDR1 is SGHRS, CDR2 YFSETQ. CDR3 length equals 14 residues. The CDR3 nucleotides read TGCGCCAGCGATAGCGGGGGGGGCTACAATGAGCAGTTCTTC. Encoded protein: CASDSGGGYNEQFF.

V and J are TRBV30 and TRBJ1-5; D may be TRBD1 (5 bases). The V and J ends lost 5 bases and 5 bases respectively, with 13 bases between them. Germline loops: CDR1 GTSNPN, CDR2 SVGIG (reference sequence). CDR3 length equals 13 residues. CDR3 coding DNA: TGTGCCTGGGGGGGTCGGAGTGATCAGCCCCAGCATTTT. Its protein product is CAWGGRSDQPQHF.

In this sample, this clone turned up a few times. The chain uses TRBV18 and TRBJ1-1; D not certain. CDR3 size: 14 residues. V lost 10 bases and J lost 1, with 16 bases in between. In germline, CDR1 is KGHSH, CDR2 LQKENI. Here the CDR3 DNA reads TGTGCCACCCGTTTAACAGTGCCGAACACTGAAGCTTTCTTT. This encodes CATRLTVPNTEAFF. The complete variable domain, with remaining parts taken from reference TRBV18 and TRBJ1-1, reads NAGVMQNPRHLVRRRGQEARLRCSPMKGHSHVYWYRQLPEEGLKFMVYLQKENIIDESGMPKERFSAEFPKEGPSILRIQQVVRGDSAAYFCATRLTVPNTEAFFGQGTRLTVV.

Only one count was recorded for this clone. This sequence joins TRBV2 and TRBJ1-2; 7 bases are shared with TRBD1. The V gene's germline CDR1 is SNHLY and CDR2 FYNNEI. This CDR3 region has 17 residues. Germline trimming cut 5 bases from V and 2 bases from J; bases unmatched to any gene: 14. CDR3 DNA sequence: TGTGCCAGCAGTATGCCTAGGTTAGGAGGGGGCAACTATGGCTACACCTTC. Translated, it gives CASSMPRLGGGNYGYTF.

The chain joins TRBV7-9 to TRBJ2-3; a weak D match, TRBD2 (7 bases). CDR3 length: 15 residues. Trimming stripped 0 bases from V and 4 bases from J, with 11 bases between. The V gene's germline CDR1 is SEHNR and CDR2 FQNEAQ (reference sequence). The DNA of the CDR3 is TGTGCCAGCAGCTTAGCGGGGGGGCTGGCAGATACGCAGTATTTT. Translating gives CASSLAGGLADTQYF.

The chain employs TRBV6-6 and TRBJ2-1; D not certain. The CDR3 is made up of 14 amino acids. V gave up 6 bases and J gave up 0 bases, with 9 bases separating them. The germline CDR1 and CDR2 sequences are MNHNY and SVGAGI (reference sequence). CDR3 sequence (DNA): TGTGCCAGCAGGTGGGTGAGCTCCTACAATGAGCAGTTCTTC. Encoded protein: CASRWVSSYNEQFF.

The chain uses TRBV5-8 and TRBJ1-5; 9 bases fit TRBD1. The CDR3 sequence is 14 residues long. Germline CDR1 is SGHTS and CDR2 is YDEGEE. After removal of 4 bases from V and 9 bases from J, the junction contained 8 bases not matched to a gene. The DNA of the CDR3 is TGTGCCAGCAGCCAACGACAGGGGGGTCCGCCCCAGCATTTT. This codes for CASSQRQGGPPQHF. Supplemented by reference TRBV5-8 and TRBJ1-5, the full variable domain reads EAGVTQSPTHLIKTRGQQATLRCSPISGHTSVYWYQQALGLGLQFLLWYDEGEERNRGNFPPRFSGRQFPNYSSELNVNALELEDSALYLCASSQRQGGPPQHFGDGTRLSIL.

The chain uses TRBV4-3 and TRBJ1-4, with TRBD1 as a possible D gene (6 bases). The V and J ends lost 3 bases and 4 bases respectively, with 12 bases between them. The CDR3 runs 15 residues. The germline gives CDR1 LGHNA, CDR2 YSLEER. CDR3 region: CASSQGRGINEKLFF. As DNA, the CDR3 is TGCGCCAGCAGCCAGGGTAGGGGGATTAATGAAAAACTGTTTTTT.

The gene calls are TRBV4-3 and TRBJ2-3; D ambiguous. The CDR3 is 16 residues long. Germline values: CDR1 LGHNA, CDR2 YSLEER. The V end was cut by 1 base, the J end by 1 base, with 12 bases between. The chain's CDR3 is CASSQVLGGRTDTQYF. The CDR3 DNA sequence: TGCGCCAGCAGCCAAGTTCTGGGCGGTCGCACAGATACGCAGTATTTT.

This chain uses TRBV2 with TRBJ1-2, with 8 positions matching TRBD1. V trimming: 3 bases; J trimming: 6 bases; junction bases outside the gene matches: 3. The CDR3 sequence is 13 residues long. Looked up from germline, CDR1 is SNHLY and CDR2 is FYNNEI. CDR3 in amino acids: CASSEDRDNGYTF. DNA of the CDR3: TGTGCCAGCAGTGAGGACAGGGATAATGGCTACACCTTC.

This chain's CDR3 is CASSSVAGGQETQYF. Here the CDR3 DNA reads TGTGCCAGCAGCTCCGTGGCGGGAGGACAAGAGACCCAGTACTTC. V gene TRBV11-3 combines with J gene TRBJ2-5; 8 positions agree with TRBD2. Germline CDR1 is SGHNT and CDR2 is YENEEA. V shed 4 bases, J shed 2 bases, and the junction held 6 bases outside the gene matches. There are 15 residues in the CDR3.

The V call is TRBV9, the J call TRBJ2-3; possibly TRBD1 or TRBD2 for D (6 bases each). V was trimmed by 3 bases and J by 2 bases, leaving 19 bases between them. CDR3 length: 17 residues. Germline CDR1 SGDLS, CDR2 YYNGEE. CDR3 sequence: CASSAGLGAGLTDTQYF. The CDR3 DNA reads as TGTGCCAGCAGCGCCGGTTTGGGGGCGGGGCTCACAGATACGCAGTATTTT.

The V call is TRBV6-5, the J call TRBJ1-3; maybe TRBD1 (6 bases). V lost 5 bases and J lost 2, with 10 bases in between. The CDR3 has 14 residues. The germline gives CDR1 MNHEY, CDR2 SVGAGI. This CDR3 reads CASSPTGAGNTIYF. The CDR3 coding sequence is TGTGCCAGCAGTCCGACAGGCGCTGGAAACACCATATATTTT.

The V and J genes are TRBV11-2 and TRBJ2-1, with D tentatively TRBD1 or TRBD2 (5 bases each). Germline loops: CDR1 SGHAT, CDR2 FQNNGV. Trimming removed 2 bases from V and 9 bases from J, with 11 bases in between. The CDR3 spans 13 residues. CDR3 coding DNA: TGTGCCAGCAGCTTAAGATTGAGGGGTGAGCAGTTCTTC. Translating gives CASSLRLRGEQFF.

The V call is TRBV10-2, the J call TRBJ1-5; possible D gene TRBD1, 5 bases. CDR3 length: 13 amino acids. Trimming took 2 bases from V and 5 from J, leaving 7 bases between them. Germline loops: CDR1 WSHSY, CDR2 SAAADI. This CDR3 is CASSEQGHQPQHF. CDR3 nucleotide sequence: TGCGCCAGCAGTGAGCAGGGCCATCAGCCCCAGCATTTT.

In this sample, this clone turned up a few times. The CDR3 coding sequence is TGCGCCTGCTTTGATTGTAGCAATCAGCCCCAGCATTTT. This gives the protein CACFDCSNQPQHF. The chain recombines TRBV10-1 with TRBJ1-5, with D unclear. Trimming pared 11 bases from V and 0 bases from J, leaving 11 bases between. There are 13 residues in the CDR3. In germline, CDR1 is WNHNN, CDR2 SYGVQD (reference sequence).

The CDR3 DNA reads as TGTGCCAGCAGTGAAATTCGGGGGCGCGGTAATGAAAAACTGTTTTTT. Protein product: CASSEIRGRGNEKLFF. The J gene is TRBJ1-4, the V gene TRBV2; the D gene is possibly TRBD1 (6 bases). Germline lookup yields CDR1 SNHLY and CDR2 FYNNEI. V was trimmed by 2 bases and J by 4 bases, leaving 14 bases between them. The CDR3 contains 16 residues.

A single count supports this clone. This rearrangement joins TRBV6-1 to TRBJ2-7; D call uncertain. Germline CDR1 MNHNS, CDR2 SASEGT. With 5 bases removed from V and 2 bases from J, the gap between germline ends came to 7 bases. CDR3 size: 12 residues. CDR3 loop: CASSIGTYEQYF. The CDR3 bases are TGTGCCAGCAGTATCGGAACCTACGAGCAGTACTTC.

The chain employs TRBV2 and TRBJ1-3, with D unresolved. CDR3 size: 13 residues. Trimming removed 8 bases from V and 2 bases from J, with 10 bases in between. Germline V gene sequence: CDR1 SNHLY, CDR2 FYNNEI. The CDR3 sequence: CASGLWAGNTIYF. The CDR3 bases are TGTGCCAGCGGGCTCTGGGCTGGAAACACCATATATTTT.

The CDR3, as DNA: TGTGCCAGCAGCTTGTGGGGGATAAGTCAGCCCCAGCATTTT. Translating it yields CASSLWGISQPQHF. The chain joins TRBV5-6 to TRBJ1-5; maybe TRBD1 (5 bases). Trimming removed 1 base from V and 6 bases from J, with 11 bases in between. CDR3 length equals 14 residues. The germline CDR1 and CDR2 sequences are SGHDT and YYEEEE. The full variable domain, in which reference TRBV5-6 and TRBJ1-5 provide the parts outside the CDR3, is DAGVTQSPTHLIKTRGQQVTLRCSPKSGHDTVSWYQQALGQGPQFIFQYYEEEERQRGNFPDRFSGHQFPNYSSELNVNALLLGDSALYLCASSLWGISQPQHFGDGTRLSIL.

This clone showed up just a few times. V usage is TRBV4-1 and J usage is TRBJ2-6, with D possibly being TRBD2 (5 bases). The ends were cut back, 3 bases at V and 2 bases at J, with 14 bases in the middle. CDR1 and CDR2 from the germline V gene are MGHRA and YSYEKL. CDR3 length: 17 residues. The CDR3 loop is CASSHAMPGTGANVLTF. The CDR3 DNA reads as TGCGCCAGCAGCCATGCTATGCCGGGGACTGGGGCCAACGTCCTGACTTTC.

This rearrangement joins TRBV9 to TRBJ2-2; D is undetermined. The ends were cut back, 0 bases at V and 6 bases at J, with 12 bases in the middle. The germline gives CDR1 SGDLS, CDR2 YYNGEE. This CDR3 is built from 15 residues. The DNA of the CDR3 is TGTGCCAGCAGCGTAGTGGGATCAATGGCCGGGGAGCTGTTTTTT. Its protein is CASSVVGSMAGELFF.

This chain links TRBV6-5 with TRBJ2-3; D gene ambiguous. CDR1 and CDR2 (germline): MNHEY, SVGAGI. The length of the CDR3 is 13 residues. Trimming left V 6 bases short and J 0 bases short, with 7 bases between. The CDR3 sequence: CASRLDSTDTQYF. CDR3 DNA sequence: TGTGCCAGCAGGCTAGACAGCACAGATACGCAGTATTTT.

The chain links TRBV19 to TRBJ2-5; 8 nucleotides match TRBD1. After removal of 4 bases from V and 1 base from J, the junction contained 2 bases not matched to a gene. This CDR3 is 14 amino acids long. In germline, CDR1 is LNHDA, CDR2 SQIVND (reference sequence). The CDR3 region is CASSTTGGQETQYF. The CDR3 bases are TGTGCCAGTAGTACCACAGGGGGCCAAGAGACCCAGTACTTC.

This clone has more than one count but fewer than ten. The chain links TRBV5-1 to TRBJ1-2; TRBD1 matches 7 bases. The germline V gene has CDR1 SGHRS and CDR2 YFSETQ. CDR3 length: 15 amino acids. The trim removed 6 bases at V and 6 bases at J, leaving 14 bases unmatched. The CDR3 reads CASTRQGAGEDGYTF. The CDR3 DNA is TGCGCCAGCACCCGACAGGGAGCGGGGGAGGATGGCTACACCTTC.